Listed below are T cell receptor beta chains from one sample, sequenced in a study of Ad26.COV2.S vaccination and SARS-CoV-2 variants. Sequencing used immunoSEQ multiplex PCR; TCRdb keeps in-frame clones, though not all of them. The profile shows some 240,000 clones, around 85% of them singletons. Here the sequenced sample was peripheral blood, taken in a trial of Ad26.COV2.S vaccine versus placebo. These receptors were taken from a person between 18 and 65 years old who received the Ad26.COV2.S COVID-19 vaccine or a placebo. Each CDR3 is given with its conserved first and last residue. A D gene is named only where the DNA matches it firmly. A clone size is listed for some rows: how often the clone was seen (once, few, many), or a class if it is expanded.

v_gene,d_gene,j_gene,abundance,CDR3nt,CDR3aa
TRBV6-5,TRBD1,TRBJ1-1,-,TGTGCCAGCAGTTCCCCACAGGGGGCGCGGACTGAAGCTTTCTTT,CASSSPQGARTEAFF
TRBV5-1,-,TRBJ1-5,many,TGCGCCAGCAGCGAACAGGGTCGTGGCAATCAGCCCCAGCATTTT,CASSEQGRGNQPQHF
TRBV29-1,-,TRBJ2-5,-,TGCAGCGCCCTTCCCGGTTGGGGGGGCTCAGAGACCCAGTACTTC,CSALPGWGGSETQYF
TRBV5-1,-,TRBJ2-2,-,TGCGCCAGCAGCCCATCCTTATCAGGGGGAGGCACCGGGGAGCTGTTTTTT,CASSPSLSGGGTGELFF
TRBV19,-,TRBJ2-3,-,TGTGCCAGTAGTTACTATCCGAGGACAGATACGCAGTATTTT,CASSYYPRTDTQYF
TRBV30,-,TRBJ1-2,-,TGTGCCTGGAGTGTAGATTCCCTCTGGCAGGCAACTGTCTTC,CAWSVDSLWQATVF
TRBV5-1,-,TRBJ1-1,-,TGCGCCAGCACCTTAAACATGAACACTGAAGCTTTCTTT,CASTLNMNTEAFF
TRBV7-3,-,TRBJ2-5,-,TGTGCCAGCAGCTTAAGGCAGGGAGGGGGAGAGACCCAGTACTTC,CASSLRQGGGETQYF
TRBV5-4,-,TRBJ1-2,-,TGTGCCAGCAGCTTTGGACAGAATGGCTACACCTTC,CASSFGQNGYTF
TRBV7-9,TRBD2,TRBJ2-1,-,TGTGCCAGCAGCCCTAAAGGCAGCGGGATGGAGAATGAGCAGTTCTTC,CASSPKGSGMENEQFF
TRBV6-2/TRBV6-3,TRBD1,TRBJ1-5,-,TGTGCCAGCAGCCGGGTGGGGGGGACAGGCAATAGCAATCAGCCCCAGCATTTT,CASSRVGGTGNSNQPQHF
TRBV2,TRBD1,TRBJ1-2,-,TGTGCCAGCAGGATACAGGGGGCCTACTATGGCTACACCTTC,CASRIQGAYYGYTF
TRBV6-1,-,TRBJ1-5,-,TGTGCCAGCAGTGAAGCAGCGCAGATCAATCAGCCCCAGCATTTT,CASSEAAQINQPQHF
TRBV12-5,TRBD1,TRBJ1-5,few,TGTGCTAGTGGTCCCGGGACAGGGGGCGGTCAGCCCCAGCATTTT,CASGPGTGGGQPQHF
TRBV4-1,-,TRBJ1-5,-,TGCGCCAGCAGCCAAGATGGGCTTGGCAATCAGCCCCAGCATTTT,CASSQDGLGNQPQHF
TRBV6-5,-,TRBJ2-5,-,TGTGCCAGCAGTTCAACAGGGCTCGGCGAGACCCAGTACTTC,CASSSTGLGETQYF
TRBV30,-,TRBJ1-1,-,TGTGCCTGGCACCCGATATCCCAATGGCCAGGAATAGGGAACACTGAAGCTTTCTTT,CAWHPISQWPGIGNTEAFF
TRBV7-9,TRBD1,TRBJ2-1,-,TGTGCCAGCAGCTCATGGACAGGGGGCGCTTCGGGTGAGCAGTTCTTC,CASSSWTGGASGEQFF
TRBV27,TRBD1,TRBJ2-2,-,TGTGCCAGCAGTTTATGGGGACAGGTGATCACCGGGGAGCTGTTTTTT,CASSLWGQVITGELFF
TRBV6-1,TRBD1,TRBJ2-4,-,TGTGCCAGCAGTCGGGCAGGGGGAAAAAACATTCAGTACTTC,CASSRAGGKNIQYF
TRBV4-2,TRBD2,TRBJ2-4,once,TGTGCCAGCAGCCAACGCGGAGGACTAGCGGCTAAAAACATTCAGTACTTC,CASSQRGGLAAKNIQYF
TRBV6-2/TRBV6-3,-,TRBJ1-1,-,TGTGCCAGCAGCAGACCTGGACAGTTCATGAACACTGAAGCTTTCTTT,CASSRPGQFMNTEAFF
TRBV18,TRBD2,TRBJ2-1,-,TGTGCCAGCTCACCTCTTACTAGCGGGAGGGCCATTAATGAGCAGTTCTTC,CASSPLTSGRAINEQFF
TRBV11-3,-,TRBJ2-2,-,TGTGCCAGCAGCTTAAGGAGCACCGGGGAGCTGTTTTTT,CASSLRSTGELFF
TRBV4-1,-,TRBJ1-4,-,TGCGCCAGCAGCCCCATCCCGGGGGAAAAACTGTTTTTT,CASSPIPGEKLFF
TRBV6-2/TRBV6-3,TRBD1,TRBJ1-1,-,TGTGCCAGCAGTCGAGGACAGGGAGGGACTGAAGCTTTCTTT,CASSRGQGGTEAFF
TRBV4-3,-,TRBJ2-3,-,TGCGCCAGCAGCCCCTTTAGCGCCACAGATACGCAGTATTTT,CASSPFSATDTQYF
TRBV11-2,-,TRBJ1-6,-,TGTGCCAGCAGCTTAGCACAGGGAAATTCACCCCTCCACTTT,CASSLAQGNSPLHF
TRBV15,TRBD2,TRBJ2-3,-,TGTGCCACCAGCACTCCCCAGGGTAGCGGGTGGGGAACAGATACGCAGTATTTT,CATSTPQGSGWGTDTQYF
TRBV7-2,TRBD2,TRBJ2-3,-,TGTGCCAGCAGCTTGGCGGGGGGGCGCGCAGATACGCAGTATTTT,CASSLAGGRADTQYF
TRBV3-1/TRBV3-2,-,TRBJ1-1,-,TGTGCCAGCAGCTCCGACAAATACACTGAAGCTTTCTTT,CASSSDKYTEAFF
TRBV5-1,-,TRBJ1-1,-,TGCGCCAGCAGCTTGTCTGGGTACACTGAAGCTTTCTTT,CASSLSGYTEAFF
TRBV5-4,-,TRBJ1-4,-,TGTGCCAGCAGCTTGGGAGTAACTAGGGATGCGGAAAAACTGTTTTTT,CASSLGVTRDAEKLFF
TRBV11-2,-,TRBJ1-2,-,TGTGCCAGCAGCTCAGGCCCAGGGGAGTCGAACTATGGCTACACCTTC,CASSSGPGESNYGYTF
TRBV30,-,TRBJ2-3,-,TGTGCCTGGCATACCGGGACTTCTGGGAATACGCAGTATTTT,CAWHTGTSGNTQYF
TRBV6-4,-,TRBJ2-6,-,TGTGCCAGCAGTGACGATGCCTCTGGGGCCAACGTCCTGACTTTC,CASSDDASGANVLTF
TRBV10-2,TRBD2,TRBJ2-1,once,TGCGCCAGCGGTGGTCGCGGGAGAGGTTCCTACAATGAGCAGTTCTTC,CASGGRGRGSYNEQFF
TRBV27,-,TRBJ1-1,-,TGTGCCAGCAGCACAAGGGGTGGCACTGAAGCTTTCTTT,CASSTRGGTEAFF
TRBV6-2/TRBV6-3,TRBD1,TRBJ2-7,-,TGTGCCAGCAGCCCTTTGGGACAGGGCTCTACTGAGCAGTACTTC,CASSPLGQGSTEQYF
TRBV4-3,-,TRBJ1-5,few,TGCGCCAGCAGCCAAGATGAAAGGGGCAATCAGCCCCAGCATTTT,CASSQDERGNQPQHF
TRBV7-9,TRBD2,TRBJ2-1,-,TGTGCCAGCAGCTTAGTTGCGGGAGGGGCTCTCAATGAGCAGTTCTTC,CASSLVAGGALNEQFF
TRBV12-3/TRBV12-4,-,TRBJ2-1,-,TGTGCCAGCAGTCCCGAGGGGCAGGTGCAGTTCTTC,CASSPEGQVQFF
TRBV30,TRBD1,TRBJ2-7,-,TGTGCCTGGAGCGTTGGACAGGGAATGTACTTC,CAWSVGQGMYF
TRBV19,TRBD1,TRBJ2-2,-,TGTGCCAGTAGTAGGGACAGGGTCGGCACCGGGGAGCTGTTTTTT,CASSRDRVGTGELFF
TRBV7-3,-,TRBJ2-2,few,TGTGCCAGCAGCTCCGACAGAACCGGGGAGCTGTTTTTT,CASSSDRTGELFF
TRBV19,-,TRBJ1-6,-,TGTGCCAGTAGTATCGATGCACAAGCGAATTCACCCCTCCACTTT,CASSIDAQANSPLHF